This T cell receptor (beta chain) was captured by sequencing in a study of cytotoxic CD8 clonotypes in ibrutinib-treated CLL. Study-wide background: Partial responses totalled some 24 and complete responses 2; after median roughly 71 months, approximately 15 remained remitted and roughly twelve progressed. Study-wide findings and caveats: Clonality was higher at ibrutinib response and returned toward baseline at progression. Circulating CD8+ T-cell counts were tracked by baseline clonality, which exceeded that of age-matched healthy donors.

T cells were sequenced at a targeted depth of 1 in 200,000 to 1 in 1 million. Sequenced by immunoSEQ multiplex PCR; TCRdb stores in-frame clones only, minus some. The data show about 50,000 clones, roughly 50% seen once. With respect to this clone: Antigen: not known.

Trimming stripped 7 bases from V and 1 base from J, with 11 bases between. CDR3 size: 14 residues. CDR1 and CDR2 from the germline V gene are MNHNS and SASEGT. The sample consisted of PBMCs, taken after 12 months of ibrutinib treatment. The sequence came from a human donor with chronic lymphocytic leukemia. The chain carries TRBV6-1 and TRBJ1-5, with D unclear. The CDR3 DNA reads as TGTGCCAGCATTCCAGGTTGGAGCAATCAGCCCCAGCATTTT. This encodes CASIPGWSNQPQHF.